The 21 T cell receptor beta chains below come from one sample, sequenced in a study of identical twins' blood T cells. TCRdb recomputed calls from the 5' RACE reads with MiXCR, one row per CDR3 protein. Of 400,000 or so distinct CDR3 sequences listed, more than 25% were seen once; the top ten hold 6% to 7%. Sequenced material: PBMCs. Receptor source: a woman between 18 and 50 years old in good health.

This clonotype was detected many times. The gene calls are TRBV29-1 and TRBJ1-3; D gene unclear. Germline V gives CDR1 SQVTM, CDR2 ANQGSEA. The CDR3 totals 12 residues. Trimming left V 4 bases short and J 0 bases short, with 4 bases between. The CDR3 here is CSVGISGNTIYF. The CDR3 region has the DNA TGCAGCGTTGGGATCTCTGGAAACACCATATATTTT.

This clonotype has more than one count but fewer than ten. The chain joins TRBV29-1 to TRBJ2-1; TRBD1 might be the D (5 bases). Trimming removed 3 bases at V and 8 bases at J, with 14 bases between. Germline V lookup: CDR1 SQVTM, CDR2 ANQGSEA. The CDR3 length is 13 residues. CDR3: CSVERTKGYEQFF. CDR3 DNA sequence: TGCAGCGTTGAGAGGACGAAGGGGTATGAGCAGTTCTTC.

V gene TRBV7-9 combines with J gene TRBJ2-2; D unresolved. The CDR3 has 16 residues. V was cut by 2 bases and J by 5 bases, with 15 bases left in between. Germline CDR1 reads SEHNR; CDR2 reads FQNEAQ (reference sequence). The CDR3 reads CASSLPASLKTGELFF. CDR3 nucleotides: TGTGCCAGCAGCTTACCTGCGAGCCTAAAGACCGGGGAGCTGTTTTTT.

The chain uses TRBV7-9 and TRBJ1-4; 7 positions match TRBD1. Per germline, CDR1 SEHNR and CDR2 FQNEAQ (reference sequence). The CDR3 is 15 residues long. J lost 8 bases, V lost 5 bases, and 11 bases had no gene match. The CDR3 DNA sequence: TGTGCCAGCAGCCCTCGAGGGGGCCGGACGGAAAAACTGTTTTTT. Its protein product is CASSPRGGRTEKLFF.

This chain joins TRBV6-5 and TRBJ1-1; 7 bases agree with TRBD1. CDR3 length: 14 residues. The J segment lost 10 bases and the V segment lost 0 bases, leaving 8 bases of the junction unmatched. From germline, CDR1 is MNHEY and CDR2 SVGAGI. The CDR3 protein is CASSYSLSPGGAFF. The CDR3 DNA reads TGTGCCAGCAGTTACTCGTTATCTCCAGGGGGAGCTTTCTTT.

The rearrangement links TRBV25-1 to TRBJ2-7; D possibly uses TRBD1 or TRBD2 (5 bases each). Per germline, CDR1 MGHDK and CDR2 SYGVNS. Trimming cost V 4 bases and J 1 base, with 8 bases left between them. This CDR3 region has 13 residues. The CDR3: CASSGDGSYEQYF. In DNA, the CDR3 is TGTGCCAGCAGTGGGGACGGATCCTACGAGCAGTACTTC.

This clonotype was found a few times. The V call is TRBV20-1, the J call TRBJ1-1, with D possibly matching TRBD1 (6 bases). Germline CDR1 DFQATT, CDR2 SNEGSKA (reference sequence). V was trimmed by 2 bases and J by 4 bases, leaving 8 bases between them. The CDR3 is 12 residues long. The CDR3 region is CSARNRVTEAFF. CDR3 bases: TGCAGTGCTAGAAACAGGGTCACTGAAGCTTTCTTT.

This clonotype was observed at least ten times. V gene TRBV12-3 or TRBV12-4 combines with J gene TRBJ1-2; D gene ambiguous. V dropped 8 bases and J dropped 7 bases, with 8 bases sitting between them. This CDR3 region has 10 residues. This CDR3 is CASGPPGYTF. CDR3 nucleotide sequence: TGTGCCAGCGGCCCACCTGGCTACACCTTC.

The V gene is TRBV6-5, the J gene TRBJ2-7; either TRBD1 or TRBD2 may fit D (5 bases each). Germline values: CDR1 MNHEY, CDR2 SVGAGI. Trimming took 1 base from V and 9 from J, leaving 10 bases between them. CDR3 length: 12 amino acids. CDR3 nucleotides: TGTGCCAGCAGTTACTATTCGGGACCGCAGTACTTC. The encoded protein is CASSYYSGPQYF.

This clonotype was found a few times. The gene calls are TRBV5-1 and TRBJ1-1; possibly TRBD1 for D (5 bases). V lost 8 bases, J lost 6 bases, and 17 bases lay in between. Germline CDR1 and CDR2: SGHRS and YFSETQ. The CDR3 spans 13 residues. CDR3 in amino acids: CASTLGGGPEAFF. For the CDR3, the DNA is TGCGCCAGTACACTGGGGGGAGGACCTGAAGCTTTCTTT. The variable domain in full, completed from reference TRBV5-1 and TRBJ1-1, reads KAGVTQTPRYLIKTRGQQVTLSCSPISGHRSVSWYQQTPGQGLQFLFEYFSETQRNKGNFPGRFSGRQFSNSRSEMNVSTLELGDSALYLCASTLGGGPEAFFGQGTRLTVV.

This clonotype has just a few counts. V and J are TRBV5-1 and TRBJ2-7; D not resolved. V was clipped by 0 bases and J by 0 bases, with 7 bases between them. Germline V gives CDR1 SGHRS, CDR2 YFSETQ. The CDR3 is made up of 14 amino acids. As DNA, the CDR3 is TGCGCCAGCAGCTTGGATCCAAGCTCCTACGAGCAGTACTTC. The encoded protein is CASSLDPSSYEQYF.

For this clonotype: This likely comes from a read error, as the CDR3 has no conserved phenylalanine or tryptophan at its end. This rearrangement joins TRBV6-5 to TRBJ1-2; D may be TRBD1 (6 bases). CDR1 MNHEY and CDR2 SVGAGI come from the germline V gene. Trimming removed 2 bases at V and 7 bases at J, with 14 bases between. CDR3 length equals 14 residues. CDR3 sequence: CASSYAPGAAGYTI. CDR3 coding DNA: TGTGCCAGCAGTTACGCCCCGGGGGCCGCTGGCTACACCATC.

This clonotype was seen a handful of times. The V and J genes are TRBV20-1 and TRBJ1-1; TRBD1 matches 8 bases. The CDR3 spans 12 residues. The J segment lost 6 bases and the V segment lost 8 bases, leaving 8 bases of the junction unmatched. The germline CDR1 and CDR2 sequences are DFQATT and SNEGSKA (reference sequence). CDR3 in amino acids: CSSSRGLSEAFF. Here the CDR3 DNA reads TGCAGTTCGTCCAGGGGGCTCTCTGAAGCTTTCTTT.

The chain carries TRBV6-5 and TRBJ2-3, with D perhaps TRBD1 (5 bases). Deletions cut 0 bases from V and 1 base from J, with 8 bases between. The germline CDR1 and CDR2 sequences are MNHEY and SVGAGI. This CDR3 is 15 amino acids long. The DNA of the CDR3 is TGTGCCAGCAGTTACTCGCTCAGGGGCACAGATACGCAGTATTTT. Its translation: CASSYSLRGTDTQYF.

The table lists this clonotype with a few counts. The chain is built from TRBV9 and TRBJ2-1; TRBD2 might be the D (6 bases). CDR1 is SGDLS, CDR2 YYNGEE, per germline. The CDR3 runs 14 residues. Trimming removed 2 bases from V and 6 bases from J, with 12 bases in between. CDR3 sequence reads: CASSVEPLANEQFF. Here the CDR3 DNA reads TGTGCCAGCAGCGTGGAGCCACTAGCCAATGAGCAGTTCTTC.

As for this clonotype: The junction departs from the called germline gene at one end, perhaps through a read error. This chain uses TRBV20-1 with TRBJ2-1; 11 bases are shared with TRBD2. The germline gives CDR1 DFQATT, CDR2 SNEGSKA (reference sequence). CDR3 length: 15 residues. CDR3: CSARPLAGVYDEQFF. In nucleotides, the CDR3 is TGCAGTGCTAGACCACTAGCGGGGGTCTACGATGAGCAGTTCTTC.

The CDR3 sequence is CASRWGGEAFF. Here the CDR3 DNA reads TGTGCCAGCCGTTGGGGGGGTGAAGCTTTCTTT. The V and J genes are TRBV6-5 and TRBJ1-1; a weak D match, TRBD1 (5 bases). The CDR3 totals 11 residues. Trimming cost V 8 bases and J 7 bases, with 11 bases left between them. CDR1 is MNHEY, CDR2 SVGAGI, per germline.

This clonotype was seen repeatedly, ten times or more. The chain is built from TRBV7-9 and TRBJ2-3; D remains unclear. This CDR3 is 14 amino acids long. Germline V lookup: CDR1 SEHNR, CDR2 FQNEAQ (reference sequence). The germline V and J ends were trimmed by 5 bases and 3 bases, with 12 bases remaining between them. This CDR3 reads CASSHAGFTDTQYF. CDR3 coding DNA: TGTGCCAGCAGCCACGCCGGCTTTACAGATACGCAGTATTTT.

This clonotype was seen only a few times. The chain uses TRBV6-6 and TRBJ2-1, with 8 bases lining up with TRBD2. The CDR3 covers 19 residues. V shed 2 bases, J shed 7 bases, and the junction held 19 bases outside the gene matches. Germline CDR1 and CDR2: MNHNY and SVGAGI (reference sequence). The CDR3 here is CASSYTTRTGTRGSNEQFF. The CDR3 DNA is TGTGCCAGCAGTTACACGACGCGTACCGGGACTAGAGGGAGTAATGAGCAGTTCTTC.

The rearrangement links TRBV20-1 to TRBJ2-7; 8 bases agree with TRBD2. V was pared by 6 bases and J by 1 base, with 11 bases of the junction left unmatched. The germline CDR1 and CDR2 sequences are DFQATT and SNEGSKA (reference sequence). The CDR3 is made up of 15 amino acids. CDR3 region: CSAPPSGGPSYEQYF. CDR3 in DNA: TGCAGTGCGCCTCCCAGCGGGGGTCCTTCCTACGAGCAGTACTTC.

V usage is TRBV20-1 and J usage is TRBJ2-7, with 10 positions matching TRBD2. Germline loops: CDR1 DFQATT, CDR2 SNEGSKA (reference sequence). The CDR3 contains 15 residues. With V trimmed by 0 bases and J by 2 bases, 4 bases remained unmatched. CDR3 protein: CSARDPGLAAYEQYF. CDR3 coding DNA: TGCAGTGCTAGAGATCCCGGACTAGCGGCCTACGAGCAGTACTTC.